This entry is about one TCR beta chain. The antigen is unknown. Other DNA sequences in the sample encode the same CDR3. Using immunoSEQ multiplex PCR, the repertoire was profiled, and TCRdb retains in-frame clones only, with some absent. The data hold about 2.2 million clones, with around 95% observed a single time. V was clipped by 2 bases and J by 0 bases, with 5 bases between them. Germline V gene lookup returns CDR1 MNHEY and CDR2 SVGAGI. The CDR3 contains 13 residues. This entry comes from a study of shared clonotypes between healthy human individuals. Study results and limitations: Clonotype sharing among the donors was expected to vary with sequencing depth. The sampled material consisted only of blood, and tissue repertoires are likely to differ.

In the naive CD8 group, cells lacked CD45RO and were positively selected for CCR7, so terminally differentiated effector memory CD45RA+ cells were left out. All donors were Caucasian adults living in Nashville, Tennessee. This chain links TRBV6-5 with TRBJ2-7; D gene unclear. The source material was naive CD8+ T cells from PBMCs. This TCR was sampled from a man in his late teens or twenties in good health. Some clones in this sample may be carry-over from other donors' samples. CDR3 protein: CASSYGFSYEQYF. The CDR3 region has the DNA TGTGCCAGCAGTTACGGGTTCTCCTACGAGCAGTACTTC.